The entry below describes one TCR beta chain. The antigen is unknown. The CDR3 runs to 14 residues. The germline gives CDR1 LGHNA, CDR2 YSLEER. V dropped 0 bases and J dropped 6 bases, with 9 bases sitting between them. The 5'RACE method, run with constant-segment primers, produced TCR alpha and TCR beta cDNA libraries (carrying sample barcodes and UMIs). Via MiXCR, TCRdb re-called the 5' RACE reads, giving one row per CDR3 protein. The repertoire holds hundreds of thousands of distinct CDR3 sequences, with 15% to 20% as singletons. The sample originates from a study of T-cell memory formation after mild COVID-19. Findings and caveats of the study: Cross-reactive memory seemingly joined, as some responding clones were found in pre-infection memory.

The chain joins TRBV4-3 to TRBJ1-5, with unresolved D. The receptor was derived from a man younger than 35 who had mild COVID-19 (a few samples of this study predate the infection). Cell type and time point are not known. Sample: PBMCs or a T cell subset sorted from them (not recorded which). CDR3 in DNA: TGCGCCAGCAGCCAAGATTTGCCCAGTCAGCCCCAGCATTTT. Translating gives CASSQDLPSQPQHF.